This T cell receptor (beta chain) was obtained from a study of human thymus T cells. Germline V CDR1 and CDR2: MNHEY, SVGAGI. The CDR3 is made up of 15 amino acids. V trimming: 2 bases; J trimming: 4 bases; junction bases outside the gene matches: 3. Corrective heart surgery yielded the resections from which the thymus tissue came. Study-level findings and limits: Related research has reported that thymic repertoires overlap highly among unrelated individuals.

On this clone itself: Antigen specificity is unknown.

This table comes from immunoSEQ multiplex PCR, and its TCRdb copy is limited to in-frame clones, with some not included. The data hold fewer than 85,000 clones, with 90% to 95% observed a single time. This receptor was identified in a girl in the first two years of life with a congenital heart defect but otherwise immunologically healthy. The chain couples TRBV6-5 to TRBJ1-4; 8 nucleotides agree with TRBD1. Sequenced: thymus tissue. CDR3 sequence reads: CASSYRDRNNEKLFF. The CDR3 DNA is TGTGCCAGCAGTTACCGGGACAGGAATAATGAAAAACTGTTTTTT.